Below are 5 T cell receptor beta chains sequenced from a single sample in a study of identifying expanded T cells in peripheral blood. Using immunoSEQ multiplex PCR, the repertoire was profiled, and TCRdb retains in-frame clones only, with some absent. The sample holds around 100,000 clones, around nine tenths seen once. Sequenced sample: blood. The receptor source for this set is a person aged 18 to 75 in good health.

This chain uses TRBV30 with TRBJ1-2; TRBD1 agrees at 8 bases. The trim removed 4 bases at V and 4 bases at J, leaving 11 bases unmatched. From germline, CDR1 is GTSNPN and CDR2 SVGIG (reference sequence). There are 15 residues in the CDR3. The CDR3 nucleotides read TGTGCCTGGAAATCTGCAGGGGGCGCGGGCTATGGCTACACCTTC. Translated, it gives CAWKSAGGAGYGYTF. The whole variable domain, filled in from reference TRBV30 and TRBJ1-2, reads SQTIHQWPATLVQPVGSPLSLECTVEGTSNPNLYWYRQAAGRGLQLLFYSVGIGQISSEVPQNLSASRPQDRQFILSSKKLLLSDSGFYLCAWKSAGGAGYGYTFGSGTRLTVV.

The CDR3 here is CSVEAASRGTDTQYF. CDR3 DNA: TGCAGCGTTGAAGCGGCGAGCCGAGGGACAGATACGCAGTATTTT. The gene calls are TRBV29-1 and TRBJ2-3; weak D call: TRBD2 (5 bases). V was clipped by 1 base and J by 3 bases, with 14 bases between them. There are 15 residues in the CDR3. Germline assignment: CDR1 SQVTM and CDR2 ANQGSEA.

This clone was observed a single time. The V gene is TRBV5-1, the J gene TRBJ1-2; perhaps TRBD1 as D (6 bases). There are 14 residues in the CDR3. Trimming pared 4 bases from V and 5 bases from J, leaving 15 bases between. Germline loops: CDR1 SGHRS, CDR2 YFSETQ. CDR3 coding DNA: TGCGCCAGCAGCACACTCGGGGGGGCGTATGGCTACACCTTC. It is translated as CASSTLGGAYGYTF.

The rearrangement joins TRBV5-1 to TRBJ2-3; a possible D gene is TRBD2 (6 bases). The germline V gene encodes CDR1 SGHRS and CDR2 YFSETQ. CDR3 length equals 14 residues. V lost 4 bases and J 3 bases, leaving 12 bases between the germline ends. This CDR3 is CASSPGLRTDTQYF. The DNA for the CDR3 is TGCGCCAGCAGCCCGGGACTTCGGACAGATACGCAGTATTTT. The full variable domain, completed using reference TRBV5-1 and TRBJ2-3, is KAGVTQTPRYLIKTRGQQVTLSCSPISGHRSVSWYQQTPGQGLQFLFEYFSETQRNKGNFPGRFSGRQFSNSRSEMNVSTLELGDSALYLCASSPGLRTDTQYFGPGTRLTVL.

The CDR3 DNA follows: TGTGCCAGTAGAAGGACAGAAACCTACGAGCAGTACTTC. Its protein product is CASRRTETYEQYF. The chain has TRBV19 and TRBJ2-7; TRBD1 is a possible D gene (6 bases). CDR1 and CDR2 from the germline V gene are LNHDA and SQIVND (reference sequence). Trimming removed 6 bases at V and 2 bases at J, with 11 bases between. This CDR3 comprises 13 residues.